Listed below are T cell receptor beta chains from one sample, sequenced in a study of T cells in Graves' hyperthyroidism and ophthalmopathy. TCRdb reprocessed the multiplex PCR reads via MiXCR and lists one record per CDR3 protein. The table lists about 59,000 distinct CDR3 sequences, about 50% of them singletons, with approximately 3.6% in the top ten. Sequencing was done on a sample of blood. These receptors came from a woman aged 55-70 years with Graves' ophthalmopathy. The CDR3 runs from the conserved cysteine through the conserved F or W. The D gene is left open where the match is weak. Only part of the rows carry a size: once, few, many, or a class if the clone is expanded.

V: TRBV25-1; D: .; size: .; J: TRBJ2-5; DNA: TGTGCTAGGAAGGCGAAGGAGGGTGGGGAGACCCAGTACTTC; CDR3: CARKAKEGGETQYF
V: TRBV6-1; D: .; size: many; J: TRBJ1-5; DNA: TGTGCCAGCAGCGATACCCTGGGAGGCAATCAGCCCCAGCATTTT; CDR3: CASSDTLGGNQPQHF
V: TRBV7-6; D: TRBD2; size: .; J: TRBJ2-3; DNA: TGTGCCAGCAGCCGAGGGACTAGCGGCACAGATACGCAGTATTTT; CDR3: CASSRGTSGTDTQYF
V: TRBV6-2/TRBV6-3; D: .; size: .; J: TRBJ2-2; DNA: TGTGCCAGCAGCAGGACGGCCGACGGGGAGCTGTTTTTT; CDR3: CASSRTADGELFF
V: TRBV29-1; D: .; size: .; J: TRBJ1-3; DNA: TGCAGCGTTGAAGGGGGATGGAATGGAAACACCATATATTTT; CDR3: CSVEGGWNGNTIYF
V: TRBV6-1; D: TRBD1; size: many; J: TRBJ2-5; DNA: TGTGCCAGCAGAACCGGGACAGGGCCCGGGAGTGGGGAGACCCAGTACTTC; CDR3: CASRTGTGPGSGETQYF
V: TRBV2; D: .; size: many; J: TRBJ2-2; DNA: TGTGCCAGCTCCAGCTCGGCGAACACCGGGGAGCTGTTTTTT; CDR3: CASSSSANTGELFF
V: TRBV15; D: TRBD2; size: .; J: TRBJ2-3; DNA: TGTGCCACCAGCAGAGATCTAGCGGGCCGATGGGATACGCAGTATTTT; CDR3: CATSRDLAGRWDTQYF
V: TRBV7-9; D: .; size: .; J: TRBJ2-1; DNA: TGTGCCAGCAGCTTACGAAGCGTAAGCACAGATACGCAGTTCTTC; CDR3: CASSLRSVSTDTQFF
V: TRBV5-5; D: TRBD2; size: once; J: TRBJ2-7; DNA: TGTGCCAGCAGCCCAGGGACTAGCGGGGGCACCCCCTCCTACGAGCAGTACTTC; CDR3: CASSPGTSGGTPSYEQYF
V: TRBV12-3/TRBV12-4; D: .; size: few; J: TRBJ2-5; DNA: TGTGCCAGCAGTTTAGGACAGGAGACCCAGTACTTC; CDR3: CASSLGQETQYF
V: TRBV11-2; D: .; size: few; J: TRBJ2-7; DNA: TGTGCCAGCAGCTTGGGGCAGGCGTCCTACGAGCAGTACTTC; CDR3: CASSLGQASYEQYF
V: TRBV4-1; D: TRBD1; size: once; J: TRBJ2-7; DNA: TGCGCCAGCAGCCAAGCACAGGGGGAGGTCTCCTACGTGCAGTACTTC; CDR3: CASSQAQGEVSYVQYF
V: TRBV9; D: TRBD1; size: .; J: TRBJ2-3; DNA: TGTGCCAGCAGCGTAGAAGGACAGGGGGCGTTGACAGATACGCAGTATTTT; CDR3: CASSVEGQGALTDTQYF
V: TRBV6-1; D: TRBD1; size: once; J: TRBJ1-1; DNA: TGTGCCAGCAGTCCTCCCGGGACAGGGAACACTGAAGCTTTCTTT; CDR3: CASSPPGTGNTEAFF
V: TRBV7-2; D: .; size: many; J: TRBJ2-7; DNA: TGTGCCAGCAGCTTAGTACAGGGAAATCAGTACTTC; CDR3: CASSLVQGNQYF
V: TRBV5-1; D: .; size: .; J: TRBJ1-2; DNA: TGCGCCAGCAATGAGCGGGGGGAGGACGGCTACACCTTC; CDR3: CASNERGEDGYTF
V: TRBV19; D: TRBD1; size: .; J: TRBJ2-5; DNA: TGTGCCAGTACCGACAGGGGTGGCCAAGAGACCCAGTACTTC; CDR3: CASTDRGGQETQYF
V: TRBV10-2; D: TRBD1; size: .; J: TRBJ2-3; DNA: TGCGCCAGCAGTGAGGCGGGACAGGGCTTGGGTACGCAGTATTTT; CDR3: CASSEAGQGLGTQYF
V: TRBV12-3/TRBV12-4; D: .; size: few; J: TRBJ2-5; DNA: TGTGCCAGCACCGCCTTAACAGGGGAGGGAGAGACCCAGTACTTC; CDR3: CASTALTGEGETQYF